This T cell receptor beta chain was obtained from a study of blood T cells in healthy people across ages (dated by TCRdb to the mid-2010s). As for the study more broadly: In model experiments, template switching captured roughly one uniquely barcoded TCR beta cDNA molecule for every two T cells. Using deep sequencing normalized with unique cDNA molecular identifiers, the study measured how TCR beta repertoire diversity changes with age. Four age groups were formed from the donors: young (average roughly 16 years), middle-aged (around 41), aged (around 62) and long-lived (more than 75). To avoid experimental bias, donors of different ages were spread randomly across the sequencing lanes. Two additional independent replicas of 1 million unique cDNA reads from the same blood draw were analyzed for two donors (one aged 18 to 30 and one aged 80 or older). General study outcomes and caveats: Estimates of total diversity based on one million sequenced T cells were considered lower bounds and underestimates. Compared with the aged group, more naive CD4+ T cells, fewer expanded clones and increased TCR diversity were shown by the long-lived group, suggesting age selection. The CMV infection status of donors was not known, potentially confounding age-related changes in expanded clonotypes. As age increased, observed TCR beta diversity per million T cells dropped in a roughly linear way, and a significant reduction was already evident by age about 40. Conclusive comparison of naive and antigen-experienced compartments was prevented by the profiling of bulk unsorted PBMCs. A strong correlation was found between observed TCR beta diversity and the percentage of naive T cells measured by flow cytometry.

In the case of this clonotype: There is no known antigen for this receptor. No per-base quality is available; no much larger clone lies one base away.

The approximately 40 donors, aged about 6 to 95 years, were systemically healthy Caucasian individuals from Russia. Approximately 9.3 milliliters of peripheral blood were collected from each donor into EDTA-treated Vacutainer tubes. Ficoll-Paque density-gradient centrifugation was used to isolate PBMCs, with at least 6.5 million per sample. Trizol reagent was used to extract total RNA from the PBMCs, yielding at least 5 micrograms per sample. For every donor, flow cytometry on a PBMC aliquot measured the percentage of naive CD45RAhigh/CD27high T cells. Libraries were built with 5' RACE. A second PCR of about 6 to 11 cycles was performed with a sample-barcoded 5' primer and a J-beta primer mix. A unique molecular identifier was introduced onto each TCR beta cDNA molecule by a template-switch 5' adaptor carrying 12 random nucleotides. Each sample yielded at least 3 million CDR3-containing paired-end reads. The Mint cDNA synthesis kit, primed by a TRBC-specific oligonucleotide, was used to synthesize first-strand cDNA from all RNA. Following uracil-DNA glycosylase treatment, all cDNA underwent a first 18-cycle PCR with the universal primers M1SS and BC2_uni_R. In the authors' own workflow: For normalization, 1 million high-quality reads, each with a distinct molecular identifier, were randomly selected from each sample. Reads with shared molecular identifiers were discarded instead of being binned into consensus sequences. MiTCR, with a Q25 quality threshold and the strictest error-elimination algorithm, was used for CDR3 identification, clonotype clustering and error correction. Lower-bound total TCR beta diversity was estimated with a nonparametric unseen species model using Euler transformation. The public reads were reanalyzed by TCRdb: fastp trimming at Q25, MiXCR alignment, in-frame beta chains only. Duplicate CDR3 protein sequences are folded into a single record with the most common DNA and genes. It is TCRdb's table, rather than the study itself, that gives the V and J calls and clone size. This sample gives some 1,800,000 distinct CDR3 sequences in total; around 40% of them show up just once. The ten largest clones add up to 23% of the sample.

Cut back by 2 bases and 1 base, the V and J ends lie 5 bases apart. From the germline V gene, CDR1 is SGHTA and CDR2 is FQGNSA. The CDR3, cysteine through phenylalanine, is 13 amino acids long. Only CDR3 DNA remains: 39 bases, in frame from the first base. Rearrangement joined TRBV7-2 to TRBJ1-2, with no D gene named confidently. Material: blood. The origin of this receptor is a human donor in good health. The DNA reads TGTGCCAGCAGCTTACCCGTTAACTATGGCTACACCTTC. It codes for CASSLPVNYGYTF.